Below, 2 T cell receptor beta chains from the same sample are listed, as sequenced in a study of early T cells in non-severe SARS-CoV-2 infection. TCRdb reprocessed the 5' RACE reads with MiXCR, giving one entry per CDR3 protein. The sample carries tens of thousands of distinct CDR3 sequences, roughly 7.6% recorded once. Specimen: whole blood, collected at baseline. These receptors came from an adult who was a healthcare worker with PCR-confirmed SARS-CoV-2 infection or an uninfected control (not recorded which).

This clonotype was detected a few times. V usage is TRBV12-3 or TRBV12-4 and J usage is TRBJ2-1, with TRBD1 identical over 12 bases. V shed 4 bases and J 7 bases; nucleotides not matched to a gene: 5. This CDR3 spans 15 amino acids. The chain's CDR3 is CASSSGTGGRNEQFF. The CDR3 DNA is TGTGCCAGCAGTTCCGGGACAGGGGGCCGGAATGAGCAGTTCTTC.

The chain is built from TRBV18 and TRBJ1-1; D is unresolved. This CDR3 is 15 amino acids long. Deletions cut 3 bases from V and 0 bases from J, with 11 bases between. In germline, CDR1 is KGHSH, CDR2 LQKENI. The CDR3 DNA follows: TGTGCCAGCTCACCGCTGGAACAGCTGAACACTGAAGCTTTCTTT. It translates to CASSPLEQLNTEAFF.